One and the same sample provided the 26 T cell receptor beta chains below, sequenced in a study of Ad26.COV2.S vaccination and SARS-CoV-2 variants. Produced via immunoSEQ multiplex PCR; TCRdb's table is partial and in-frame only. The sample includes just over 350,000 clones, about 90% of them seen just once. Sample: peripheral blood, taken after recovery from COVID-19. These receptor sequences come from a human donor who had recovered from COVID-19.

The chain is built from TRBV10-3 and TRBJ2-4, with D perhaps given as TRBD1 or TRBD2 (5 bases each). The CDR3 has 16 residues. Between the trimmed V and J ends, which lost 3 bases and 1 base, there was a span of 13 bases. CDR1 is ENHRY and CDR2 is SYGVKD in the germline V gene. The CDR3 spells CAISDSRDGAKNIQYF. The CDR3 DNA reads TGTGCCATCAGTGACTCCCGGGACGGGGCCAAAAACATTCAGTACTTC.

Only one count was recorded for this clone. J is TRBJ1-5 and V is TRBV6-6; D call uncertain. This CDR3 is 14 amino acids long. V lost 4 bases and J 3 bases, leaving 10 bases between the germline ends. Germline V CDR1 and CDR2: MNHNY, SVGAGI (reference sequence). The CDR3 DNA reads TGTGCCAGCAGTTTTGAGACTCCCAATCAGCCCCAGCATTTT. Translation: CASSFETPNQPQHF.

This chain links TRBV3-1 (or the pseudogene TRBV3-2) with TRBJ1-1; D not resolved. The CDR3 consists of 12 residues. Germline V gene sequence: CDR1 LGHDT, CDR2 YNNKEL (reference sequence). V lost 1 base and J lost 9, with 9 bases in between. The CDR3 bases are TGTGCCAGCAGCCAAGGAGAGACCCAAGCTTTCTTT. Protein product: CASSQGETQAFF.

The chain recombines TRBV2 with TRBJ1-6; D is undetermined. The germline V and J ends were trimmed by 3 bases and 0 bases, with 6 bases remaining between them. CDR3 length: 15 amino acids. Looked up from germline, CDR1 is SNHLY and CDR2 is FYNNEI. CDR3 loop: CASSDSRSYNSPLHF. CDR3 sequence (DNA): TGTGCCAGCAGTGATAGTCGCTCCTATAATTCACCCCTCCACTTT.

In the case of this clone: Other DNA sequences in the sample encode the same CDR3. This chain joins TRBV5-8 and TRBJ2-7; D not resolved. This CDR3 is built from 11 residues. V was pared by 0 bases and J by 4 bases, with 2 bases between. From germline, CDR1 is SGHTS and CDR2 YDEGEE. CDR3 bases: TGTGCCAGCAGCTTGGGGTACGAGCAGTACTTC. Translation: CASSLGYEQYF.

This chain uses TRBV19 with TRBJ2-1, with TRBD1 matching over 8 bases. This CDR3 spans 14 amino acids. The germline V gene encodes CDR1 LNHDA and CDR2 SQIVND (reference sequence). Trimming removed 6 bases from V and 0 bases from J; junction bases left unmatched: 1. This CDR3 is CASRQGGSYNEQFF. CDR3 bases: TGTGCCAGTAGACAGGGGGGCTCCTACAATGAGCAGTTCTTC.

The CDR3 here is CASSLEGPGQGRGGSQFF. The CDR3 DNA sequence: TGCGCCAGCAGCTTGGAAGGACCCGGACAGGGGCGCGGGGGGTCACAGTTCTTC. The chain combines TRBV5-1 with TRBJ2-1, with D maybe TRBD1 (9 bases). CDR1 and CDR2 (germline): SGHRS, YFSETQ. The CDR3 sequence is 18 residues long. V was trimmed by 0 bases and J by 13 bases, leaving 29 bases between them.

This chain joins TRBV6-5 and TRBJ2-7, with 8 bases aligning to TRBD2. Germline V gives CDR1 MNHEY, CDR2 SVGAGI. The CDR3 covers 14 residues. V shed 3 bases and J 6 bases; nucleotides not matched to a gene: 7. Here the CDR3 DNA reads TGTGCCAGCAGTTATGGGCTAGCGGGTCTCGAGCAGTACTTC. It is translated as CASSYGLAGLEQYF.

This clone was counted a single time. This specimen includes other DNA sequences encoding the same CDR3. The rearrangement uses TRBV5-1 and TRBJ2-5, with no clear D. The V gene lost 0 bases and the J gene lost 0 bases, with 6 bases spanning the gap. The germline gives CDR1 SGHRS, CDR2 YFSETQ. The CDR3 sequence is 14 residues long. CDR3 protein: CASSLVGDQETQYF. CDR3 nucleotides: TGCGCCAGCAGCTTGGTTGGCGACCAAGAGACCCAGTACTTC.

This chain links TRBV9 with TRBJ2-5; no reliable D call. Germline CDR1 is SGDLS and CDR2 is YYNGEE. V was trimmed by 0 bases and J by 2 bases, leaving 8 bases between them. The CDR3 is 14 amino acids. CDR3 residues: CASSVATSQETQYF. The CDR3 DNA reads TGTGCCAGCAGCGTAGCGACGAGTCAAGAGACCCAGTACTTC.

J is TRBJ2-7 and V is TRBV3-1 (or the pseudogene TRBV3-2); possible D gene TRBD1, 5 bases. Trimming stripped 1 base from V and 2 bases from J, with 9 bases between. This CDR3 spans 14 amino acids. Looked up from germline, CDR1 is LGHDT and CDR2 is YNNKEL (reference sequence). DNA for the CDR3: TGTGCCAGCAGCCAAGTGACAGACACCTACGAGCAGTACTTC. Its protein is CASSQVTDTYEQYF.

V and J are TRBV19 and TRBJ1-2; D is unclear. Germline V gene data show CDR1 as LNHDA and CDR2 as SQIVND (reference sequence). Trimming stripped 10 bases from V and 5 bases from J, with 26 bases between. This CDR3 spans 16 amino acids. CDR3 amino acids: CATYFPPTPSRYGYTF. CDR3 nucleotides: TGTGCCACCTATTTCCCTCCGACACCGTCTCGTTATGGCTACACCTTC.

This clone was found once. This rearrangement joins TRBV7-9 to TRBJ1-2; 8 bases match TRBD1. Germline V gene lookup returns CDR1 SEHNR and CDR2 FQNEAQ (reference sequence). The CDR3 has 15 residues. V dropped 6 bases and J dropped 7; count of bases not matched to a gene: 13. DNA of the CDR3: TGTGCCAGCAGTTCTGACAGGGCAGGGGGCCGTGGCTACACCTTC. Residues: CASSSDRAGGRGYTF.

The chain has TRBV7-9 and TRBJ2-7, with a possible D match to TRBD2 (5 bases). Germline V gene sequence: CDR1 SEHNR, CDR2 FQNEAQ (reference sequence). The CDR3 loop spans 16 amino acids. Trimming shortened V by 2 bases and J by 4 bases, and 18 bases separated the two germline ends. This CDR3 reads CASSLIGLGSTYEQYF. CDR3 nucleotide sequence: TGTGCCAGCAGCTTAATTGGTCTGGGGAGTACGTACGAGCAGTACTTC.

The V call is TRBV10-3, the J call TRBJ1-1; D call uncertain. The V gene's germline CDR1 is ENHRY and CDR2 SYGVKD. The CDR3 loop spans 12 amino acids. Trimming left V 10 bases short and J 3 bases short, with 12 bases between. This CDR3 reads CASAIGDTEAFF. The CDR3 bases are TGTGCCAGCGCTATCGGCGACACTGAAGCTTTCTTT.

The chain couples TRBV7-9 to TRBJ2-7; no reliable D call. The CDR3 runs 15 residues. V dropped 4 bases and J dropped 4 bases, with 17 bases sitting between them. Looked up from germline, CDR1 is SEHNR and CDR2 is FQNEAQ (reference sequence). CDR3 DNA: TGTGCCAGCAGCTCCTTAAAGGTAAGGTCGTACGAGCAGTACTTC. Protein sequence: CASSSLKVRSYEQYF. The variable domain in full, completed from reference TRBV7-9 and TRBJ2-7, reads DTGVSQNPRHKITKRGQNVTFRCDPISEHNRLYWYRQTLGQGPEFLTYFQNEAQLEKSRLLSDRFSAERPKGSFSTLEIQRTEQGDSAMYLCASSSLKVRSYEQYFGPGTRLTVT.

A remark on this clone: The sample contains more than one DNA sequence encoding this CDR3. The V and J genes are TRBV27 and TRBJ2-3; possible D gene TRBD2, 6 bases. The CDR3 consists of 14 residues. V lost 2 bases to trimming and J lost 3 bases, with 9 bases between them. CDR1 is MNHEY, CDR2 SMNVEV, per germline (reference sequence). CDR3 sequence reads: CASSLTRGTDTQYF. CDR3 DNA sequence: TGTGCCAGCAGTTTAACCCGGGGGACAGATACGCAGTATTTT.

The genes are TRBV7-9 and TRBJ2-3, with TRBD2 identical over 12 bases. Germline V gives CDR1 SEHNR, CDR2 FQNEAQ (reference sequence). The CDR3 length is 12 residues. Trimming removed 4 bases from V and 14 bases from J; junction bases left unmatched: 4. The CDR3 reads CASSWTSGVRYF. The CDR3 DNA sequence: TGTGCCAGCAGCTGGACTAGCGGGGTTCGGTATTTT. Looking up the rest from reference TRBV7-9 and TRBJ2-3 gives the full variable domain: DTGVSQNPRHKITKRGQNVTFRCDPISEHNRLYWYRQTLGQGPEFLTYFQNEAQLEKSRLLSDRFSAERPKGSFSTLEIQRTEQGDSAMYLCASSWTSGVRYFGPGTRLTVL.

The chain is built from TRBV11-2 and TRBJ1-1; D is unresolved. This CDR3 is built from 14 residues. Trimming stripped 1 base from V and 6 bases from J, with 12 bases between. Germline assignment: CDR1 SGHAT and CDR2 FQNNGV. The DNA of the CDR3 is TGTGCCAGCAGCTTAGGGCTCCAAGCATCTGAAGCTTTCTTT. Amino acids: CASSLGLQASEAFF.

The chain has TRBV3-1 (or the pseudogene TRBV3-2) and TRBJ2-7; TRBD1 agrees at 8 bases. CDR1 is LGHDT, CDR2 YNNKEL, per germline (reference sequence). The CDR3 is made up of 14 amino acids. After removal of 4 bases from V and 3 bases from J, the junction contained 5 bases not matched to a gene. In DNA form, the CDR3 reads TGTGCCAGCAGCCCGGGACAGGCCGGCTACGAGCAGTACTTC. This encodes CASSPGQAGYEQYF.

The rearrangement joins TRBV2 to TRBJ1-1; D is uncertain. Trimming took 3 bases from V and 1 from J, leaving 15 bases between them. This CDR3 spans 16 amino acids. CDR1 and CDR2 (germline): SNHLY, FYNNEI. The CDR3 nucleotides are TGTGCCAGCAGTGAGATAGGGCTAGGTGGGAACACTGAAGCTTTCTTT. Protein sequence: CASSEIGLGGNTEAFF.

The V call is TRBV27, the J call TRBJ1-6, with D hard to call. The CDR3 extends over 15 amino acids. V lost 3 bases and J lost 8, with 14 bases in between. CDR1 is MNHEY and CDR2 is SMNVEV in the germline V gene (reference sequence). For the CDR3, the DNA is TGTGCCAGCAGTTTGTTCGGAGGGTATGATTCACCCCTCCACTTT. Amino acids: CASSLFGGYDSPLHF.

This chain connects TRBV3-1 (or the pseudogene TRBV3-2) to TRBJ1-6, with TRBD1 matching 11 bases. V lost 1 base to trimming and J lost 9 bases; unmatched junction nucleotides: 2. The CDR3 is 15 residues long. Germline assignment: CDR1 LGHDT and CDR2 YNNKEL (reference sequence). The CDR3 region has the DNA TGTGCCAGCAGCCAAGGTGGGACAGGGGGTTCACCCCTCCACTTT. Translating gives CASSQGGTGGSPLHF.

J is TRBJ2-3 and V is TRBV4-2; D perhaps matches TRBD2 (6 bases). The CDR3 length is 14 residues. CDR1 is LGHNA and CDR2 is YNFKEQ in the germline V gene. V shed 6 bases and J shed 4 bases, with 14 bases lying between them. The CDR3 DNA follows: TGTGCCAGCAGTGATGGCGGGGCCGCAGATACGCAGTATTTT. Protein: CASSDGGAADTQYF.

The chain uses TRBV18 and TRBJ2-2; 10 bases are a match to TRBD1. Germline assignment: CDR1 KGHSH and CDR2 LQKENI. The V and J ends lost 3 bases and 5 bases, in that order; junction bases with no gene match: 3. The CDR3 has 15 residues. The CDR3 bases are TGTGCCAGCTCACCTAAGGACAGGGGGACCGGGGAGCTGTTTTTT. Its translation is CASSPKDRGTGELFF.

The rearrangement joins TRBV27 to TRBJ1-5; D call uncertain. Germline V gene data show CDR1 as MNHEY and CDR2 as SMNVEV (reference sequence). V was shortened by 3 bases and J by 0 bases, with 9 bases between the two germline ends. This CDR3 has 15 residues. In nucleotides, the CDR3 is TGTGCCAGCAGTTTCAGTCAGGTTAGCAATCAGCCCCAGCATTTT. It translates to CASSFSQVSNQPQHF.